This TCR beta chain originates from a study of T cells expressing NK-cell markers. Study in general: Repertoires of TCR beta were obtained from T cells sorted as CD3+CD56+NKG2C+, CD3+CD56+NKG2C- and CD3+CD56-NKG2C+.

Germline CDR1 and CDR2: SGHVS and FQNEAQ. The CDR3 length is 16 residues. TCRdb reprocessed the 5' RACE reads, keeping one entry per CDR3 protein, no DNA. In all, the sample yields 350,000 to 450,000 distinct CDR3 sequences. The specimen sequenced was blood T cells: a sorted CD56 or NKG2C T cell subset, CD4+ or CD8+ T cells, or bulk PBMC T cells (not recorded which). The J gene is TRBJ1-5, the V gene TRBV7-8; without DNA, the TCRdb call of TRBD1 cannot be checked. The clonotype was recovered from a man between 18 and 69 years old in good health. The CDR3 protein is CASSEKDREWGQPQHF.